This T cell receptor beta chain was sequenced during a study of regulatory T cells in long-lasting Graves disease. CDR3 regions were amplified by Arm-PCR using iRepertoire HTBI primers to build TCR beta libraries. TCRdb reprocessed the multiplex PCR reads with MiXCR, giving one entry per CDR3 protein. The sample yields about 400,000 distinct CDR3 sequences, less than 25% seen once. This sample's time point: persistent/refractory GD, antithyroid drugs over 5 years with positive TRAb. The authors made the TCR library using RNA they extracted from PBMCs. The table lists this clonotype with many counts. With 5 bases clipped from V and 8 bases from J, the junction kept 3 bases outside the gene matches. The germline V gene encodes CDR1 SEHNR and CDR2 FQNEAQ (reference sequence). This CDR3 has 14 amino acids.

The input for sequencing was peripheral blood mononuclear cells (PBMCs), taken when the disease was refractory, from a patient treated with antithyroid drugs. This chain links TRBV7-9 with TRBJ1-4; 12 bases are a match to TRBD1. This receptor was identified in a female donor with Graves disease. The CDR3 protein is CASSPGTGGEKLFF. CDR3 nucleotide sequence: TGTGCCAGCAGCCCGGGGACAGGGGGCGAAAAACTGTTTTTT.